This T cell receptor beta chain was profiled in a study of T-cell reconstitution after alpha-beta-depleted transplantation in children. Regarding the study as a whole: Several hundred expanded graft clones reportedly supplied alpha-beta T cells about two months after transplant. T-cell counts and diversity at one year following transplant were attributed mainly to newly produced T cells.

TCRbeta library construction was performed incorporating unique molecular identifiers. A single record per CDR3 protein comes from TCRdb applying MiXCR to the PCR reads. The sample has some 220,000 distinct CDR3 sequences; roughly 10% are singletons. The ends lost 4 bases at V and 4 bases at J; junction bases unmatched: 4. CDR1 LGHNA and CDR2 YNFKEQ come from the germline V gene. This CDR3 contains 15 residues. This clonotype has at least ten counts. Antigen: not known. The chain uses TRBV4-2 and TRBJ2-7; 13 bases align to TRBD2. This specimen consisted of PBMCs, obtained before TCRalphabeta/CD19-depleted stem cell transplant. The sequence came from a child in the first two years of life with acute myeloid leukemia, due to receive a stem cell transplant. The CDR3 here is CASSRGLAGEYEQYF. CDR3 DNA: TGTGCCAGCAGCCGCGGACTAGCGGGAGAATACGAGCAGTACTTC.